This T cell receptor (beta chain) was identified in a study of siplizumab effects on memory and regulatory T cells. A remark on this clone: Antigen specificity is unknown.

Sequencing used immunoSEQ multiplex PCR; TCRdb keeps in-frame clones, though not all of them. The table lists 100,000 or so clones, 90% to 95% of them singletons, with approximately 1.5% in the top ten. Findings and limits, study-wide: Confirmation was lacking for the suppressive function of proliferating Tregs derived from siplizumab cultures. Naive T cells appeared more diverse than memory cells and seemed to be major alloresponse contributors.

V was clipped by 5 bases and J by 3 bases, with 13 bases between them. CDR3 size: 15 residues. The germline gives CDR1 SGHTA, CDR2 FQGTGA. The clonotype comes from a human donor in good health. The chain links TRBV7-3 to TRBJ2-2, with D hard to call. Sequences were obtained from non-Treg CD4+ T cells sorted from blood. CDR3 sequence reads: CASSPNPLDTGELFF. The CDR3 nucleotides are TGTGCCAGCAGCCCCAATCCCCTCGACACCGGGGAGCTGTTTTTT.